A selection of T cell receptor beta chains follows, all from one sample in a study of cytomegalovirus exposure and HLA in healthy donors. Measured with immunoSEQ multiplex PCR; TCRdb has only the in-frame clones, and not every one. Of 240,000 or so clones in the sample, roughly 82% were seen once. The specimen sequenced was PBMCs. The receptors stem from a woman in her thirties or forties in good health and CMV-seropositive. CDR3s include the opening cysteine and the closing phenylalanine or tryptophan. A D gene is named only where the DNA matches it firmly. Only some rows state a clone size, as once, few, many or a class for expanded clones.

once,TRBV9,TRBJ1-1,NA,CASSVDLNTEAFF,TGTGCCAGCAGCGTAGACTTGAACACTGAAGCTTTCTTT
once,TRBV7-3,TRBJ2-2,NA,CASSITPTPTGELFF,TGTGCCAGCAGCATAACACCGACTCCCACCGGGGAGCTGTTTTTT
NA,TRBV2,TRBJ1-1,NA,CASRQDANTEAFF,TGTGCCAGCCGACAGGACGCGAACACTGAAGCTTTCTTT
once,TRBV11-2,TRBJ2-1,TRBD1,CASSPRDRGHSYNEQFF,TGTGCCAGCAGCCCCCGGGACAGGGGCCATTCCTACAATGAGCAGTTCTTC
NA,TRBV10-1,TRBJ1-5,NA,CASSEWAGEFDSNQPQHF,TGCGCCAGCAGTGAGTGGGCAGGGGAGTTTGATAGCAATCAGCCCCAGCATTTT
NA,TRBV2,TRBJ1-2,TRBD1,CASSEGTGRFGYTF,TGTGCCAGCAGTGAGGGGACAGGGAGGTTTGGCTACACCTTC
NA,TRBV14,TRBJ1-3,NA,CASSQLRGHTIYF,TGTGCCAGCAGCCAATTGCGCGGCCACACCATATATTTT
NA,TRBV25-1,TRBJ2-7,NA,CASSGEGSWEQYF,TGTGCCAGCAGCGGAGAAGGCAGCTGGGAGCAGTACTTC
NA,TRBV4-1,TRBJ2-5,TRBD1,CASSRGQKETQYF,TGCGCCAGCAGCCGGGGACAGAAAGAGACCCAGTACTTC
once,TRBV7-3,TRBJ2-1,NA,CASSLVSSYNEQFF,TGTGCCAGCAGCTTGGTTAGTTCCTACAATGAGCAGTTCTTC
NA,TRBV10-3,TRBJ1-1,TRBD1,CAISARDRGITEAFF,TGTGCCATCAGTGCGCGGGACAGGGGCATCACTGAAGCTTTCTTT
NA,TRBV2,TRBJ1-1,NA,CASSKGQMNTEAFF,TGTGCCAGCAGTAAAGGACAGATGAACACTGAAGCTTTCTTT
NA,TRBV27,TRBJ1-2,TRBD1,CASSGTGHGYTF,TGTGCCAGCAGTGGGACAGGCCATGGCTACACCTTC
few,TRBV27,TRBJ1-2,NA,CASSPAFGQIYGYTF,TGTGCCAGCAGTCCCGCTTTCGGACAGATCTATGGCTACACCTTC
NA,TRBV4-1,TRBJ2-7,TRBD2,CASSRALADYEQYF,TGCGCCAGCAGCCGGGCACTAGCGGACTACGAGCAGTACTTC
NA,TRBV10-2,TRBJ2-7,TRBD1,CAVTGYYEQYF,TGCGCCGTGACAGGGTACTACGAGCAGTACTTC
NA,TRBV10-1,TRBJ2-7,NA,CASSESGVSYEQYF,TGCGCCAGCAGTGAATCGGGAGTCTCCTACGAGCAGTACTTC
NA,TRBV7-8,TRBJ1-1,NA,CASSQGVGGATDTEAFF,TGTGCCAGCAGCCAAGGGGTCGGTGGTGCGACGGACACTGAAGCTTTCTTT
NA,TRBV19,TRBJ1-3,TRBD1,CASSIPGQGAGNTIYF,TGTGCCAGTAGTATTCCGGGACAGGGGGCAGGAAACACCATATATTTT
NA,TRBV19,TRBJ2-3,NA,CASSQLDTSTDTQYF,TGTGCCAGTAGCCAACTTGATACTAGCACAGATACGCAGTATTTT
NA,TRBV6-1,TRBJ1-3,TRBD1,CASRPQGVSGNTIYF,TGTGCCAGCAGGCCCCAGGGGGTGTCTGGAAACACCATATATTTT
NA,TRBV7-7,TRBJ2-3,TRBD1,CASSPNPGGGSDTQYF,TGTGCCAGCAGCCCTAACCCAGGGGGCGGATCAGATACGCAGTATTTT
NA,TRBV5-1,TRBJ1-4,NA,CASSLVLGESEKLFF,TGCGCCAGCAGCTTGGTACTCGGGGAAAGTGAAAAACTGTTTTTT
NA,TRBV19,TRBJ1-1,NA,CASSNSRNTEAFF,TGTGCCAGTAGTAACAGCCGGAACACTGAAGCTTTCTTT
once,TRBV6-1,TRBJ2-1,NA,CASSDTGPWGEQFF,TGTGCCAGCAGTGATACAGGCCCCTGGGGTGAGCAGTTCTTC
NA,TRBV13,TRBJ1-1,NA,CASSFTLGGDNQKVTEAFF,TGTGCCAGCAGCTTCACCCTGGGGGGAGACAATCAAAAGGTCACTGAAGCTTTCTTT
few,TRBV7-6,TRBJ2-5,NA,CASSQLRVSGETQYF,TGTGCCAGCAGCCAACTCAGGGTTTCGGGAGAGACCCAGTACTTC
NA,TRBV25-1,TRBJ2-6,NA,CASSAGAYSGANVLTF,TGTGCCAGCAGTGCAGGGGCCTACTCTGGGGCCAACGTCCTGACTTTC
NA,TRBV5-6,TRBJ2-1,TRBD2,CASSPLAGSSYNEQFF,TGTGCCAGCAGCCCGCTAGCGGGTAGCTCCTACAATGAGCAGTTCTTC
NA,TRBV27,TRBJ2-7,TRBD1,CASSLTGGREQYF,TGTGCCAGCAGTCTAACAGGGGGCCGAGAGCAGTACTTC
NA,TRBV2,TRBJ2-2,NA,CASSTQGRNTGELFF,TGTGCCAGCAGTACCCAGGGGAGAAACACCGGGGAGCTGTTTTTT
NA,TRBV2,TRBJ2-7,NA,CASSEVGGSYEQYF,TGTGCCAGCAGTGAGGTGGGGGGATCCTACGAGCAGTACTTC
NA,TRBV7-6,TRBJ1-3,NA,CASSPQLGVSGNTIYF,TGTGCCAGCAGCCCCCAATTGGGAGTCTCTGGAAACACCATATATTTT
NA,TRBV7-6,TRBJ2-3,TRBD2,CASSPGLPRSSTQYF,TGTGCCAGCAGCCCGGGACTACCCCGTTCAAGTACGCAGTATTTT
NA,TRBV7-2,TRBJ1-4,NA,CASTNRRNEKLFF,TGTGCCAGCACGAACAGGAGAAACGAAAAACTGTTTTTT
few,TRBV7-9,TRBJ2-1,TRBD2,CASRPLAGTYNEQFF,TGTGCCAGCAGGCCTCTAGCGGGAACATACAATGAGCAGTTCTTC
NA,TRBV7-9,TRBJ1-3,NA,CASSLARGIPNTIYF,TGTGCCAGCAGCTTAGCGCGGGGAATTCCAAACACCATATATTTT
NA,TRBV5-1,TRBJ1-2,NA,CASSLSGTGGGYTF,TGCGCCAGCAGCTTGTCGGGTACAGGAGGGGGCTACACCTTC
NA,TRBV19,TRBJ1-5,TRBD1,CASSIGDRGWQPQHF,TGTGCCAGTAGTATCGGGGACAGGGGTTGGCAGCCCCAGCATTTT
NA,TRBV5-6,TRBJ1-1,NA,CASSLTGLNTEAFF,TGTGCCAGCAGCTTGACAGGGTTGAACACTGAAGCTTTCTTT
NA,TRBV6-1,TRBJ2-7,NA,CASSRSLSYEQYF,TGTGCCAGCAGCAGGTCCCTTTCCTACGAGCAGTACTTC
NA,TRBV7-3,TRBJ2-5,TRBD2,CASSPKGLPQETQYF,TGTGCCAGCAGCCCAAAGGGACTACCCCAAGAGACCCAGTACTTC
NA,TRBV30,TRBJ1-2,TRBD1,CAWSVGGTGTYGYTF,TGTGCCTGGAGTGTAGGGGGGACAGGGACCTATGGCTACACCTTC
few,TRBV5-1,TRBJ2-7,TRBD1,CASSWGTGSYEQYF,TGCGCCAGCAGCTGGGGGACAGGGTCCTACGAGCAGTACTTC
NA,TRBV5-4,TRBJ1-2,NA,CASSLAWVGVDGYTF,TGTGCCAGCAGCTTGGCCTGGGTCGGGGTCGATGGCTACACCTTC
NA,TRBV4-2,TRBJ2-3,TRBD2,CASSQGIAGDTDTQYF,TGTGCCAGCAGCCAAGGTATAGCGGGGGACACAGATACGCAGTATTTT
NA,TRBV7-2,TRBJ1-2,NA,CASSFRMKGYTF,TGTGCCAGCAGCTTCAGGATGAAGGGCTACACCTTC
NA,TRBV19,TRBJ1-1,NA,CASSDTGSTEAFF,TGTGCCAGTAGCGATACGGGGAGCACTGAAGCTTTCTTT
NA,TRBV28,TRBJ1-2,NA,CASSSPGGRVGGYTF,TGTGCCAGCAGTTCCCCCGGTGGGAGGGTCGGTGGCTACACCTTC
NA,TRBV9,TRBJ1-2,TRBD1,CASSPRQGAQLYGYTF,TGTGCCAGCAGCCCCCGACAGGGGGCGCAGCTCTATGGCTACACCTTC
NA,TRBV9,TRBJ2-2,NA,CASSVVRGSGELFF,TGTGCCAGCAGCGTAGTAAGGGGATCCGGGGAGCTGTTTTTT
NA,TRBV19,TRBJ2-5,TRBD2,CASSLGRRSGRAGETQYF,TGTGCCAGTAGTTTAGGCAGGCGGAGCGGGAGGGCCGGGGAGACCCAGTACTTC
NA,TRBV6-5,TRBJ2-5,NA,CASSFTREGWETQYF,TGTGCCAGCAGTTTTACGAGGGAAGGGTGGGAGACCCAGTACTTC
NA,TRBV19,TRBJ1-1,TRBD1,CASSNQGARGTEAFF,TGTGCCAGTAGTAACCAGGGGGCTAGGGGTACTGAAGCTTTCTTT
few,TRBV9,TRBJ1-3,NA,CASSVEQAISGNTIYF,TGTGCCAGCAGCGTGGAACAGGCGATCTCTGGAAACACCATATATTTT
once,TRBV10-3,TRBJ2-5,TRBD2,CAISESRGGGETQYF,TGTGCCATCAGTGAATCGCGGGGGGGCGGAGAGACCCAGTACTTC
NA,TRBV14,TRBJ1-4,TRBD1,CASSQGTGTANEKLFF,TGTGCCAGCAGCCAAGGGACGGGGACAGCTAATGAAAAACTGTTTTTT
NA,TRBV7-9,TRBJ1-4,NA,CSSSLGLYEKLFF,TGTTCCAGCAGCTTAGGACTTTATGAAAAACTGTTTTTT